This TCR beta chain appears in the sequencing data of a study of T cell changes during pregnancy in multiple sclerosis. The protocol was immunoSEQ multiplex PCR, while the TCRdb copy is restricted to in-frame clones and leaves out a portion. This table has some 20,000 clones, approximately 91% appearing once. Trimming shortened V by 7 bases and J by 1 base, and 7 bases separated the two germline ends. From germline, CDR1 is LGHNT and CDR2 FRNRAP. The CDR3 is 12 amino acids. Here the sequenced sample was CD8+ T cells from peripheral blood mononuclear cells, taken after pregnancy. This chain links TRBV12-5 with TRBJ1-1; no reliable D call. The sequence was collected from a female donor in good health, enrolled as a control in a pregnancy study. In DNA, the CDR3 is TGTGCTAGTGTGCGGGGGAACACTGAAGCTTTCTTT. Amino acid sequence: CASVRGNTEAFF.